A single sample is the source of the 26 T cell receptor beta chains below, sequenced in a study of response to subunit inactivated influenza vaccine. TCRdb ran MiXCR on the RT-PCR reads and lists one entry per CDR3 protein. The data show 500,000 to 600,000 distinct CDR3 sequences, about 11% seen once. The data were also submitted as part of a second study, on T cells expressing NK-cell markers. That source notes: Libraries used 5'RACE template switching adding universal primer site and UMIs.

Sequences were derived from PBMCs from blood, sampled on the day of vaccination. Source of these receptors: a man aged 50 or older who received an inactivated influenza vaccine.

This clonotype was seen only a few times. V and J are TRBV11-2 and TRBJ2-7; TRBD1 is a possible D gene (5 bases). The CDR3 is 16 residues long. Looked up from germline, CDR1 is SGHAT and CDR2 is FQNNGV. V was pared by 5 bases and J by 2 bases, with 19 bases between. DNA for the CDR3: TGTGCCAGCAGCCGCCAGGGCAGTCCAATGACCTACGAGCAGTACTTC. Residues: CASSRQGSPMTYEQYF.

V usage is TRBV11-2 and J usage is TRBJ2-3; 7 bases agree with TRBD2. Germline V CDR1 and CDR2: SGHAT, FQNNGV. V lost 3 bases and J lost 0; bases outside the gene matches: 3. This CDR3 contains 15 residues. The CDR3 spells CASSLWRGSTDTQYF. CDR3 sequence (DNA): TGTGCCAGCAGCTTGTGGCGGGGGAGCACAGATACGCAGTATTTT.

This clonotype was seen only a few times. The chain couples TRBV5-1 to TRBJ2-5, with a tentative D call TRBD1 (5 bases). The CDR3 covers 17 residues. Germline V gene lookup returns CDR1 SGHRS and CDR2 YFSETQ. V dropped 1 base and J dropped 1 base, with 17 bases sitting between them. CDR3 protein: CASSLWSRQRLQETQYF. Here the CDR3 DNA reads TGCGCCAGCAGCTTGTGGTCCCGACAGAGACTCCAAGAGACCCAGTACTTC. Filled out from reference TRBV5-1 and TRBJ2-5, the complete variable domain reads KAGVTQTPRYLIKTRGQQVTLSCSPISGHRSVSWYQQTPGQGLQFLFEYFSETQRNKGNFPGRFSGRQFSNSRSEMNVSTLELGDSALYLCASSLWSRQRLQETQYFGPGTRLLVL.

The gene calls are TRBV3-1 and TRBJ1-4, with 7 bases fitting TRBD1. The trim removed 4 bases at V and 8 bases at J, leaving 10 bases unmatched. The CDR3 length is 15 residues. Germline lookup yields CDR1 LGHDT and CDR2 YNNKEL (reference sequence). This CDR3 is CASSPWTGGEEKLFF. The DNA for the CDR3 is TGTGCCAGCAGCCCTTGGACAGGTGGGGAAGAAAAACTGTTTTTT.

The table lists this clonotype with many counts. V and J are TRBV30 and TRBJ2-1; a weak D match, TRBD1 (5 bases). Germline CDR1 is GTSNPN and CDR2 is SVGIG (reference sequence). The V gene lost 5 bases and the J gene lost 9 bases, with 11 bases spanning the gap. There are 11 residues in the CDR3. The CDR3 region has the DNA TGTGCCTGGGCCAGGGTCGGTGAGCAGTTCTTC. Its translation: CAWARVGEQFF.

This clonotype was detected only a few times. The J gene is TRBJ2-7, the V gene TRBV6-5; 7 positions agree with TRBD1. The germline V gene encodes CDR1 MNHEY and CDR2 SVGAGI. V was clipped by 4 bases and J by 6 bases; unmatched bases: 3. The CDR3 runs 12 residues. The CDR3 DNA sequence: TGTGCCAGCAGTTCTGCAGGGGGCGAGCAGTACTTC. Protein: CASSSAGGEQYF.

On this clonotype itself: This may be a read error, as it is one base from a much larger clone. The CDR3 spells CASSRAPAGYGYTF. The CDR3 region has the DNA TGCGCCAGCAGCCGAGCACCTGCTGGCTATGGCTACACCTTC. J is TRBJ1-2 and V is TRBV4-1; D unresolved. The V end lost 4 bases, the J end lost 4 bases, and 13 bases lay between the germline ends. Germline CDR1 and CDR2: MGHRA and YSYEKL. This CDR3 comprises 14 residues.

This clonotype was counted a few times. This chain links TRBV5-1 with TRBJ1-2, with D tentatively TRBD1 (5 bases). Per germline, CDR1 SGHRS and CDR2 YFSETQ. V was trimmed by 0 bases and J by 13 bases, leaving 19 bases between them. CDR3 length equals 14 residues. CDR3 bases: TGCGCCAGCAGCTTGGCCTCGTATCAGGGCGCGCCCACCTTC. Protein: CASSLASYQGAPTF.

As to this clonotype: One base away lies a much larger clone, so this may be a sequencing read error. No conserved phenylalanine or tryptophan is present at the end of the CDR3, so a read error is the likely explanation. CDR3 bases: TGCAGTGCTAGAGACGATAAGGAAGCTTTCGTT. Protein product: CSARDDKEAFV. V and J are TRBV20-1 and TRBJ1-1; D unresolved. The CDR3 contains 11 residues. Germline CDR1 is DFQATT and CDR2 is SNEGSKA (reference sequence). Deletions cut 0 bases from V and 8 bases from J, with 7 bases between.

This clonotype was counted at least ten times. V and J are TRBV20-1 and TRBJ2-3; D remains unclear. The CDR3 covers 13 residues. Germline values: CDR1 DFQATT, CDR2 SNEGSKA (reference sequence). Between the trimmed V and J ends, which lost 3 bases and 3 bases, there was a span of 10 bases. The DNA of the CDR3 is TGCAGTGCTAGGGAGCCCGGGACAGATACGCAGTATTTT. The encoded protein is CSAREPGTDTQYF.

This clonotype has only a few counts. The CDR3 DNA follows: TGTGCCAGCAGTAACCAGGGGGGTGATACGCAGTATTTT. This translates into CASSNQGGDTQYF. The chain couples TRBV6-2 or TRBV6-3 to TRBJ2-3; D is perhaps TRBD1 (7 bases). The V gene lost 5 bases and the J gene lost 6 bases, with 12 bases spanning the gap. The CDR3 has 13 residues. Germline V gives CDR1 MNHEY, CDR2 SVGEGT.

The sample holds many counts of this clonotype. The genes are TRBV28 and TRBJ2-5; 7 bases agree with TRBD1. Germline trimming cut 4 bases from V and 2 bases from J; bases unmatched to any gene: 7. From germline, CDR1 is MDHEN and CDR2 SYDVKM. The CDR3 runs to 15 residues. CDR3 amino acids: CASSSARQGQETQYF. The CDR3 DNA follows: TGTGCCAGCAGTTCCGCACGACAGGGACAAGAGACCCAGTACTTC.

This clonotype was seen a handful of times. V is TRBV5-6 and J is TRBJ2-7; D could derive from TRBD1 or TRBD2 (5 bases each). The ends were cut back, 0 bases at V and 1 base at J, with 11 bases in the middle. Germline V gene lookup returns CDR1 SGHDT and CDR2 YYEEEE. The CDR3 contains 15 residues. CDR3 protein: CASSLGGAHSYEQYF. For the CDR3, the DNA is TGTGCCAGCAGCTTGGGAGGGGCGCATTCCTACGAGCAGTACTTC. The full variable domain, completed using reference TRBV5-6 and TRBJ2-7, is DAGVTQSPTHLIKTRGQQVTLRCSPKSGHDTVSWYQQALGQGPQFIFQYYEEEERQRGNFPDRFSGHQFPNYSSELNVNALLLGDSALYLCASSLGGAHSYEQYFGPGTRLTVT.

This clonotype was seen a handful of times. V usage is TRBV3-1 and J usage is TRBJ2-1; 10 nucleotides agree with TRBD2. Trimming removed 6 bases from V and 7 bases from J; junction bases left unmatched: 9. Germline V gene lookup returns CDR1 LGHDT and CDR2 YNNKEL (reference sequence). The CDR3 extends over 15 amino acids. The DNA of the CDR3 is TGTGCCAGCAGGTTTAGCGGGGGGAATGCAAATGAGCAGTTCTTC. Translating gives CASRFSGGNANEQFF.

The CDR3 reads CASSIEAGPDVKTQYF. The CDR3 bases are TGTGCCAGCAGCATAGAAGCCGGGCCGGATGTAAAGACCCAGTACTTC. The chain links TRBV7-9 to TRBJ2-5; unclear D gene. CDR1 and CDR2 from the germline V gene are SEHNR and FQNEAQ (reference sequence). This CDR3 region has 16 residues. Trimming shortened V by 5 bases and J by 6 bases, and 22 bases separated the two germline ends.

This clonotype was seen repeatedly, ten times or more. The chain joins TRBV24-1 to TRBJ2-1, with D possibly TRBD1 on 5 matching bases. V shed 0 bases and J shed 3 bases, with 17 bases lying between them. Germline V gene sequence: CDR1 KGHDR, CDR2 SFDVKD. The CDR3 has 18 residues. CDR3 nucleotides: TGTGCCACCAGTGATTTGCAAAGGGGAAGTAACAGCTACAATGAGCAGTTCTTC. It specifies CATSDLQRGSNSYNEQFF.

This clonotype showed up just a few times. A clone one base away is much larger, so this may be a read error. This chain links TRBV11-2 with TRBJ2-7, with D tentatively TRBD1 (9 bases). Germline loops: CDR1 SGHAT, CDR2 FQNNGV. The CDR3 is 14 residues long. CDR3 amino acids: CASNLAGQGYEQYF. The CDR3 nucleotides are TGTGCCAGCAACTTAGCGGGACAGGGCTACGAGCAGTACTTC.

This clonotype was detected a few times. This chain links TRBV4-2 with TRBJ2-3; 7 bases map to TRBD2. The CDR3 runs 17 residues. Trimming removed 4 bases from V and 5 bases from J; junction bases left unmatched: 15. Looked up from germline, CDR1 is LGHNA and CDR2 is YNFKEQ. This chain's CDR3 is CASSPTVGAGVIDTQYF. The CDR3 DNA reads TGTGCCAGCAGCCCGACGGTAGGCGCGGGAGTAATAGATACGCAGTATTTT.

V usage is TRBV18 and J usage is TRBJ2-1; D uncertain. V was cut by 6 bases and J by 0 bases, with 12 bases left in between. The CDR3 has 15 residues. Germline V gene lookup returns CDR1 KGHSH and CDR2 LQKENI. The CDR3 sequence: CASSVSVGSYNEQFF. The CDR3 DNA reads as TGTGCCAGCTCTGTTTCTGTCGGCTCCTACAATGAGCAGTTCTTC.

The chain couples TRBV5-1 to TRBJ2-2; TRBD1 might be the D (6 bases). V was cut by 7 bases and J by 4 bases, with 14 bases left in between. The germline V gene encodes CDR1 SGHRS and CDR2 YFSETQ. The CDR3 loop spans 14 amino acids. The chain's CDR3 is CASHGQGTTGELFF. The DNA of the CDR3 is TGCGCCAGCCACGGTCAGGGGACCACCGGGGAGCTGTTTTTT.

The chain combines TRBV15 with TRBJ2-7; 7 bases agree with TRBD1. This CDR3 has 16 amino acids. Germline values: CDR1 LNHNV, CDR2 YYDKDF (reference sequence). J was trimmed by 7 bases and V by 0 bases; bases with no gene match: 12. CDR3 loop: CATSRDMPRQGWEQYF. For the CDR3, the DNA is TGTGCCACCAGCAGAGATATGCCCCGACAGGGTTGGGAGCAGTACTTC.

This chain uses TRBV7-2 with TRBJ2-1; D not resolved. CDR1 SGHTA and CDR2 FQGNSA come from the germline V gene. V shed 2 bases and J shed 5 bases, with 16 bases lying between them. The CDR3 extends over 16 amino acids. CDR3 in DNA: TGTGCCAGCAGCTTATTTGGTAACGGCTTAGACAATGAGCAGTTCTTC. This codes for CASSLFGNGLDNEQFF.

V and J are TRBV24-1 and TRBJ2-1; the D gene is possibly TRBD2 (6 bases). The CDR3 is 12 amino acids. Germline V gene sequence: CDR1 KGHDR, CDR2 SFDVKD. V was pared by 9 bases and J by 6 bases, with 11 bases between. This chain's CDR3 is CATGGSRNEQFF. CDR3 DNA: TGTGCCACCGGGGGGTCCCGCAATGAGCAGTTCTTC.

This clonotype was seen ten or more times. V is TRBV7-2 and J is TRBJ2-5; TRBD1 matches 7 bases. After removal of 5 bases from V and 5 bases from J, the junction contained 11 bases not matched to a gene. The CDR3 length is 15 residues. Germline-derived CDR1 and CDR2 are SGHTA and FQGNSA. For the CDR3, the DNA is TGTGCCAGCAGCCCGCAGACAGGGATGGGGGAGACCCAGTACTTC. As protein: CASSPQTGMGETQYF.

This sequence joins TRBV20-1 and TRBJ2-5, with a possible D match to TRBD1 (5 bases). V lost 3 bases and J lost 5, with 13 bases in between. Germline-derived CDR1 and CDR2 are DFQATT and SNEGSKA (reference sequence). The CDR3 totals 13 residues. CDR3 sequence (DNA): TGCAGTGCTAGGAGCAGGGTCGGGGAGACCCAGTACTTC. This gives the protein CSARSRVGETQYF.

The chain joins TRBV25-1 to TRBJ1-3; D is ambiguous. V lost 2 bases, J lost 0 bases, and 5 bases lay in between. The CDR3 has 14 residues. Germline V gene data show CDR1 as MGHDK and CDR2 as SYGVNS. The CDR3 DNA sequence: TGTGCCAGCAGTGAAAGGTACTCTGGAAACACCATATATTTT. This codes for CASSERYSGNTIYF.